Here is one T cell receptor beta chain with its context. The antigen this receptor binds is unknown. The input lacks base qualities; no much larger clone sits a single base away. Measured from the cysteine to the phenylalanine, the CDR3 is 13 residues long. Only the CDR3 DNA stays, 39 bases, in frame from base 1. V loses 0 bases of germline sequence and J loses 7 bases, and the interval between the two ends is 7 bases. In the germline V gene, CDR1 corresponds to SGHRS and CDR2 to YFSETQ. Unstimulated PBMCs, after thawing, were stained for CD3, CD4 and CD8 and then FACS-sorted into CD3+CD4+ and CD3+CD8+ populations. All 8 studied subjects were randomized to withdrawal of immunosuppression. The Qiagen DNeasy Blood and Tissue Kit was used for isolation of genomic DNA. These data originate in a study of T cell clones after liver transplantation (dated by TCRdb to between 2019 and 2020). Turning to the overall study: The samples were obtained from ITN030ST, a randomized trial that attempted immunosuppression withdrawal within 2 years after liver transplantation. Donor-reactive T cell clones were identified using TCRbeta sequencing after a pre-transplant mixed lymphocyte reaction and were then followed in post-transplant blood. Third party-reactive TCRbeta sequences from pre-transplant MLRs were also identified as an antigen-independent comparator for donor-reactive sequences. Of the eight recipients, three were HCV-positive, while the remaining recipients had been transplanted for non-autoimmune, non-viral indications. The subjects received no induction therapy and were kept on standard immunosuppression until randomization at 12-24 months post-transplant. Tolerance was defined as complete withdrawal of immunosuppression for at least one year without a rise in liver enzymes beyond twice the upper limit of normal. Blood samples were taken pre-transplant, pre-randomization before withdrawal, and post-randomization after full withdrawal or failed withdrawal. A cohort of 8 liver transplant recipients was studied, of whom 3 were classified as tolerant and 5 as non-tolerant. Results the study describes overall, beyond this receptor: Donor-reactive sequences declined more than third party-reactive ones, suggesting partial antigen-specific deletion unrelated to withdrawal success. Without allograft tissue specimens, donor-reactive T cells may have migrated into the graft rather than being deleted. A significant post-transplant decrease in circulating donor-reactive CD4 TCRbeta sequences was observed in most of the 8 subjects, irrespective of tolerance or HCV status. Low numbers of available donor cells limited the measurable donor-reactive repertoire in two subjects. When repertoire turnover was taken into account, detection of donor-reactive sequences was significantly reduced in 7 of 8 subjects for CD4 and in 8 of 8 subjects for CD8. The conclusions were preliminary, being limited by small, heterogeneous patient numbers and by non-standardized post-transplant time points.

Frozen genomic DNA underwent high-throughput TCRbeta CDR3 sequencing by immunoSEQ, including PCR amplification, mapping, bias correction and internal controls. Processing in the source paper ran as follows. Productive rearrangements were retained, and unique TCRbeta sequences were defined by the CDR3 nucleotide sequence together with the V and J gene. A sequence counted as donor-reactive only if the sequence showed at least 5-fold expansion in CFSE-low cells compared with unstimulated pre-transplant cells and had a frequency of at least 0.01%. Per-subject minimum frequency thresholds, based on the lowest-template unstimulated sample, ensured at least 90% detection power. Jensen-Shannon divergence between the top 1000 TCRbeta sequences post- versus pre-transplant served as the measure of repertoire turnover. Two-sided Fisher's exact tests were used to test for changes in how often donor-reactive sequences were detected. TCRdb carries this immuneACCESS record with in-frame sequences only. Its versions omit some clonotypes, under half of them owing to an unresolved V gene in the studies checked, with the rest unexplained. That table furnishes V, J and clone size, whereas the DNA furnished D and trimming. The sample records tens of thousands of clones, roughly 85% of which are singletons. Around 0.45% of the sample goes to the ten largest clones.

The sample here was CD4+ T cells from blood, taken approximately 3.5 years after liver transplant. This receptor chain uses TRBV5-1 and TRBJ2-2; no D segment can be confidently identified. The source of this sequence is a human patient who received a liver transplant. Once a transplant has taken place, some T cells may be donor derived. The CDR3 reads CASSLDGYGELFF. The DNA sequence is given as TGCGCCAGCAGCTTGGACGGTTACGGGGAGCTGTTTTTT.